This TCR beta chain was captured in a study of blood T cell repertoires in COVID-19. Turning to the study itself: Samples representing acute and convalescent COVID-19 were sourced from the United States, Italy and Spain. PBMCs, B-cell-depleted T cells, or T cells were the source of the cDNA or gDNA that made up the material.

Original methodology: Estimated nucleated cell counts came from reference gene primer amplification. This table comes from immunoSEQ multiplex PCR, and its TCRdb copy is limited to in-frame clones, with some not included. V, J and clone size reflect that table, while D and trimming were determined from the DNA. The sample has 45,000 to 70,000 clones, around four fifths seen once. Germline loops: CDR1 MNHEY, CDR2 SMNVEV (reference sequence). V was pared by 4 bases and J by 4 bases, with 6 bases of the junction left unmatched. The CDR3 is 14 residues long. The table lists this clone with a count of one.

The chain carries TRBV27 and TRBJ1-1; 7 positions match TRBD1. This TCR derives from a woman of 80 years or more with acute or convalescent COVID-19. Sequencing input: peripheral blood. The DNA of the CDR3 is TGTGCCAGCAGTTCGAGCGCAGGGGGCACTGAAGCTTTCTTT. It translates to CASSSSAGGTEAFF.